Below, one T cell receptor (beta chain) is given with its context. Profiling relied on immunoSEQ multiplex PCR, and the TCRdb table lists in-frame clones only, not all of them. The sample has nearly 5,500 clones; around 10% are singletons. The CDR3 spans 14 residues. Germline V gene sequence: CDR1 LGHNA, CDR2 YSLEER. Trimming shortened V by 3 bases and J by 4 bases, and 9 bases separated the two germline ends. The data were taken from a study of tumour-infiltrating T cells in Burkitt lymphoma. Study as a whole: Survival, overall and progression-free, tracked with productive clonality.

J is TRBJ2-2 and V is TRBV4-3; D is uncertain. Sequencing was done on a sample of tumor tissue. The TCR originated in a human donor with diffuse large B-cell lymphoma. CDR3 sequence (DNA): TGCGCCAGCAGCCAGGCCCACGGCACCGGGGAGCTGTTTTTT. Protein: CASSQAHGTGELFF.